The following is a TCR beta chain sequence with its context. This entry belongs to a study of blood T cell repertoires in COVID-19. Study at large: Both acute and convalescent COVID-19 samples were obtained from the United States, Italy and Spain. T cells, B-cell-depleted T cells, or PBMCs provided the cDNA or gDNA that served as material.

Per germline, CDR1 WNHNN and CDR2 SYGVQD (reference sequence). The CDR3 loop spans 14 amino acids. V lost 5 bases and J lost 3; bases outside the gene matches: 2. As processed by the authors: Estimated nucleated cell counts came from reference gene primer amplification. TCRdb keeps only in-frame clones here, not all; method: immunoSEQ multiplex PCR. D and trimming were read from the DNA, whereas the V and J calls and clone size are those reported in that table. The sample holds approximately 60,000 clones; under 80% are singletons and the top ten take around a sixth. V is TRBV10-1 and J is TRBJ2-1; 9 bases align to TRBD2. The sample comprised peripheral blood. The receptor's source is a man aged 60-69 years with acute or convalescent COVID-19. The CDR3 here is CASSPSGIYNEQFF. CDR3 coding DNA: TGCGCCAGCAGTCCTAGCGGGATCTACAATGAGCAGTTCTTC.